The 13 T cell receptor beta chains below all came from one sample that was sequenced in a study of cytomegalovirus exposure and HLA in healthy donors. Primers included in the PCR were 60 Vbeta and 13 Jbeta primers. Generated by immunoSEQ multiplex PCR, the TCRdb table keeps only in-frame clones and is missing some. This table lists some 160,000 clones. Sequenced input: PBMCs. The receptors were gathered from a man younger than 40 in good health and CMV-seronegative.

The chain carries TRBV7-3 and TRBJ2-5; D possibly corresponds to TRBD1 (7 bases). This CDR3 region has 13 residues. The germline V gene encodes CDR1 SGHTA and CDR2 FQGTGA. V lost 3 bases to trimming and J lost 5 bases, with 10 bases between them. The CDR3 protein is CASSFAGGETQYF. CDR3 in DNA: TGTGCCAGCAGCTTCGCAGGGGGGGAGACCCAGTACTTC.

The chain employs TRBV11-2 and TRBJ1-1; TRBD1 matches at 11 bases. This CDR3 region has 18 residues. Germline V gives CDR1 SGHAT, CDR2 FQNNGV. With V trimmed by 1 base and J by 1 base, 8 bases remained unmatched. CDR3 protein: CASSLVARTGGGNTEAFF. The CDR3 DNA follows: TGTGCCAGCAGCTTAGTAGCCAGGACAGGGGGCGGGAACACTGAAGCTTTCTTT. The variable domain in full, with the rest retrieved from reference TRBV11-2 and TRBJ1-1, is EAGVAQSPRYKIIEKRQSVAFWCNPISGHATLYWYQQILGQGPKLLIQFQNNGVVDDSQLPKDRFSAERLKGVDSTLKIQPAKLEDSAVYLCASSLVARTGGGNTEAFFGQGTRLTVV.

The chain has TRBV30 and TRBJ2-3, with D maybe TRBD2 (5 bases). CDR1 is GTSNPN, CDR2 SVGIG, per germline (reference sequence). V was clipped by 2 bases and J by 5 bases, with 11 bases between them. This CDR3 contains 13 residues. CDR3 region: CAWSKREKDTQYF. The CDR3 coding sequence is TGTGCCTGGAGTAAGAGGGAAAAAGATACGCAGTATTTT.

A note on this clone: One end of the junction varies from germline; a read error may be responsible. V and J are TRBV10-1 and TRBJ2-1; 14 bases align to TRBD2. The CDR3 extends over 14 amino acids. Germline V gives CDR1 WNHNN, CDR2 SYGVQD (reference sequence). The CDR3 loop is CASRPTSGRAFSVF. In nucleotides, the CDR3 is TGCGCCAGCAGGCCGACTAGCGGGAGGGCCTTTAGCGTCTTC.

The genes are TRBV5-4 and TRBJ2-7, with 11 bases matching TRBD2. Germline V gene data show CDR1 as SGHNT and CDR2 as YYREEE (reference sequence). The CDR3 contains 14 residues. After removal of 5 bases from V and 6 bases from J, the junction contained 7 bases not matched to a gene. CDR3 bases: TGTGCCAGCAGTATTATAGCGGGAGGGCGCGAGCAGTACTTC. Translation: CASSIIAGGREQYF. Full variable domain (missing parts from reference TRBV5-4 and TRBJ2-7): ETGVTQSPTHLIKTRGQQVTLRCSSQSGHNTVSWYQQALGQGPQFIFQYYREEENGRGNFPPRFSGLQFPNYSSELNVNALELDDSALYLCASSIIAGGREQYFGPGTRLTVT.

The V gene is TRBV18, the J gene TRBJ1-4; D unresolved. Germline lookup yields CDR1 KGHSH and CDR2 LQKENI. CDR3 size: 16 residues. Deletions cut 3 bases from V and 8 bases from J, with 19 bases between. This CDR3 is CASSPEGESFPEKLFF. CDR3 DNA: TGTGCCAGCTCACCTGAGGGCGAATCCTTCCCGGAAAAACTGTTTTTT. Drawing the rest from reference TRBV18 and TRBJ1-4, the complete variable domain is NAGVMQNPRHLVRRRGQEARLRCSPMKGHSHVYWYRQLPEEGLKFMVYLQKENIIDESGMPKERFSAEFPKEGPSILRIQQVVRGDSAAYFCASSPEGESFPEKLFFGSGTQLSVL.

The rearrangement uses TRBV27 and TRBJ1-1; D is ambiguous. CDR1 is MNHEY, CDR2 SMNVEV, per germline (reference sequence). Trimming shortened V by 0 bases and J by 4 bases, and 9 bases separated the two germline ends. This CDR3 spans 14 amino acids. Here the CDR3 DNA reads TGTGCCAGCAGTTTATCCCCCGGGGTCACTGAAGCTTTCTTT. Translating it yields CASSLSPGVTEAFF.

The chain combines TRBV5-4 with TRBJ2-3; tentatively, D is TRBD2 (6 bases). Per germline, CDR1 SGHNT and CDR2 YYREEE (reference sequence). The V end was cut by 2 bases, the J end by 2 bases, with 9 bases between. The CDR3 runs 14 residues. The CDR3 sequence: CASSFGGFTDTQYF. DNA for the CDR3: TGTGCCAGCAGCTTCGGGGGTTTCACAGATACGCAGTATTTT.

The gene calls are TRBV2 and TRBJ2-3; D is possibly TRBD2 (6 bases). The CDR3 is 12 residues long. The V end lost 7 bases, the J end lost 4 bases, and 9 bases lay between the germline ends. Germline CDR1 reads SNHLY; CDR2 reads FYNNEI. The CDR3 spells CASKGGADTQYF. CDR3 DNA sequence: TGTGCCAGCAAGGGAGGCGCAGATACGCAGTATTTT.

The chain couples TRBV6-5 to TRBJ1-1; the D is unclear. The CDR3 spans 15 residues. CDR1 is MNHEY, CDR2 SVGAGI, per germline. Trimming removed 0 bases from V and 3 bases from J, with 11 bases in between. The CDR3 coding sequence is TGTGCCAGCAGTTACTCCGCCATTCGGGACACTGAAGCTTTCTTT. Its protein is CASSYSAIRDTEAFF.

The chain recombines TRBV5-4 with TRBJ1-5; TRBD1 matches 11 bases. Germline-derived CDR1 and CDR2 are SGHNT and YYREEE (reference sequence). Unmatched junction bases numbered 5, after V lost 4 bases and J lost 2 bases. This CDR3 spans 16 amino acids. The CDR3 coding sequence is TGTGCCAGCAGCCTGTGGACAGGGGGCGGCAATCAGCCCCAGCATTTT. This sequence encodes CASSLWTGGGNQPQHF.

CDR3 region: CSVRREIGGELFF. The CDR3 DNA is TGCAGCGTTAGGCGGGAGATTGGCGGGGAGCTGTTTTTT. The V gene is TRBV29-1, the J gene TRBJ2-2; TRBD2 matches 7 bases. This CDR3 region has 13 residues. Germline values: CDR1 SQVTM, CDR2 ANQGSEA. After removal of 5 bases from V and 7 bases from J, the junction contained 7 bases not matched to a gene.

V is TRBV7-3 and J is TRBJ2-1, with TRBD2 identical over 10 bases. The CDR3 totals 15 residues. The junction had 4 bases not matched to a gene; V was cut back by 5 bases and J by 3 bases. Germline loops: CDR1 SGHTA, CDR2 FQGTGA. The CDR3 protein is CASSPWTSGYNEQFF. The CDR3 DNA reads TGTGCCAGCAGCCCGTGGACTAGCGGCTACAATGAGCAGTTCTTC.